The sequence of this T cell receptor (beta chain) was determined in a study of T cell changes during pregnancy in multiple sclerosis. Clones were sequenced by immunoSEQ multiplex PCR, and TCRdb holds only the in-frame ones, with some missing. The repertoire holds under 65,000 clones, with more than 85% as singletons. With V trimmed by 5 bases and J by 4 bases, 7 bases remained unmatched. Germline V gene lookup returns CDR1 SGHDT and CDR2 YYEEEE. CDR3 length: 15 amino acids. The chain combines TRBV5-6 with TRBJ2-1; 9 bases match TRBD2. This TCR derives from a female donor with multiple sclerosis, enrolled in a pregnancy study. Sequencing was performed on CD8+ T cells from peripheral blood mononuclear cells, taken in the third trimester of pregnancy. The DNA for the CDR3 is TGTGCCAGCAGTTCGACTAGCGGAGGATACAATGAGCAGTTCTTC. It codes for CASSSTSGGYNEQFF. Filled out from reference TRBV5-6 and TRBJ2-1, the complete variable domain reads DAGVTQSPTHLIKTRGQQVTLRCSPKSGHDTVSWYQQALGQGPQFIFQYYEEEERQRGNFPDRFSGHQFPNYSSELNVNALLLGDSALYLCASSSTSGGYNEQFFGPGTRLTVL.